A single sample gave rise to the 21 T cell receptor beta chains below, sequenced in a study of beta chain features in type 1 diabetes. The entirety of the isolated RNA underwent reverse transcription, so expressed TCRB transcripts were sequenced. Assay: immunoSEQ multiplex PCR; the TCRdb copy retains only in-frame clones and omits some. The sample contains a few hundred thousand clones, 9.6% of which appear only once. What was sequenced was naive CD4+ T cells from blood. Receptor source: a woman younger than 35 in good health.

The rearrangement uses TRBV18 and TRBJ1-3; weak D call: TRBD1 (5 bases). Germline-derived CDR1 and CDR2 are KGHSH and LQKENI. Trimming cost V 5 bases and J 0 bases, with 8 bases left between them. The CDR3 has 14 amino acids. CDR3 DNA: TGTGCCAGCTCAGCGACAGACTCTGGAAACACCATATATTTT. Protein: CASSATDSGNTIYF.

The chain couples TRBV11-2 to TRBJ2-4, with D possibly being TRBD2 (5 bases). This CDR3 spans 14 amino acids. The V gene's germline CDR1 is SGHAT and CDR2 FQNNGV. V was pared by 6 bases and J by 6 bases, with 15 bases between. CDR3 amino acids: CASSQAGVLNIQYF. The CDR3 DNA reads TGTGCCAGCAGTCAGGCCGGGGTATTAAACATTCAGTACTTC.

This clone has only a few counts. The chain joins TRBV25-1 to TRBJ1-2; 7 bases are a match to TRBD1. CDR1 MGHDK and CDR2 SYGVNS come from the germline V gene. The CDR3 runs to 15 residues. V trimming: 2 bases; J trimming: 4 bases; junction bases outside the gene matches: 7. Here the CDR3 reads CASSEVADRAYGYTF. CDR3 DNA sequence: TGTGCCAGCAGTGAAGTCGCCGACAGGGCCTATGGCTACACCTTC.

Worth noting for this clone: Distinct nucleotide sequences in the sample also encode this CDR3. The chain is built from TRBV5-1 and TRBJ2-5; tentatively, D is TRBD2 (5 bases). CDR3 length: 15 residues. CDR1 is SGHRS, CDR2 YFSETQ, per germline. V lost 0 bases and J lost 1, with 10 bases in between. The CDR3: CASSLGSSGQETQYF. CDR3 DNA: TGCGCCAGCAGCTTGGGGTCGAGCGGCCAAGAGACCCAGTACTTC.

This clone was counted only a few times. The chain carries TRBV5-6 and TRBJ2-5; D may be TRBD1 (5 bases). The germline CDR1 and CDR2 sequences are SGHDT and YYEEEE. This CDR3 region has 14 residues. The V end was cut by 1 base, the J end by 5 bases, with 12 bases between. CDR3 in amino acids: CASSLKQAGETQYF. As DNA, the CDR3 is TGTGCCAGCAGCTTGAAACAGGCAGGGGAGACCCAGTACTTC.

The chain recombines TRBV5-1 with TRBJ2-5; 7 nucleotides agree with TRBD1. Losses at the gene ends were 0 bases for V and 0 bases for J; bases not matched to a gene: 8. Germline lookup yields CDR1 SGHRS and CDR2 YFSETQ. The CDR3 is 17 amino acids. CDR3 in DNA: TGCGCCAGCAGCTTGGTCCAGGGACAGTTGTACCAAGAGACCCAGTACTTC. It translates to CASSLVQGQLYQETQYF.

The CDR3 DNA is TGTGCCAGCAGCTCGCTTCGAGGCAGGAACACTGAAGCTTTCTTT. Residues: CASSSLRGRNTEAFF. The V gene is TRBV7-9, the J gene TRBJ1-1; D remains unclear. Germline values: CDR1 SEHNR, CDR2 FQNEAQ (reference sequence). V was shortened by 4 bases and J by 1 base, with 13 bases between the two germline ends. The CDR3 is made up of 15 amino acids.

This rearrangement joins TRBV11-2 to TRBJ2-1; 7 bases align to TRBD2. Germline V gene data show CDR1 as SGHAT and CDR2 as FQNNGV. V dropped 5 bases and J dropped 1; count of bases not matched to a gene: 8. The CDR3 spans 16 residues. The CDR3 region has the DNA TGTGCCAGCAGCCCCTCCCTAGCGGAATCCTACAATGAGCAGTTCTTC. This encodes CASSPSLAESYNEQFF. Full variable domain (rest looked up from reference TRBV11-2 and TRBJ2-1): EAGVAQSPRYKIIEKRQSVAFWCNPISGHATLYWYQQILGQGPKLLIQFQNNGVVDDSQLPKDRFSAERLKGVDSTLKIQPAKLEDSAVYLCASSPSLAESYNEQFFGPGTRLTVL.

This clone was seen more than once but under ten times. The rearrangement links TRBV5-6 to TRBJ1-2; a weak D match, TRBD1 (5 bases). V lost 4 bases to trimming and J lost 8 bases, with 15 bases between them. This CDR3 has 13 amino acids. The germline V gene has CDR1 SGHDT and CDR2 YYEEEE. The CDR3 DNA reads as TGTGCCAGCAGCCGCCGCAGGGTAGGGGGCTACACCTTC. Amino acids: CASSRRRVGGYTF. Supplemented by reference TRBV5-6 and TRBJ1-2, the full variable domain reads DAGVTQSPTHLIKTRGQQVTLRCSPKSGHDTVSWYQQALGQGPQFIFQYYEEEERQRGNFPDRFSGHQFPNYSSELNVNALLLGDSALYLCASSRRRVGGYTFGSGTRLTVV.

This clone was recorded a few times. The CDR3 loop reads CASSQYSGELFF. The CDR3 DNA reads as TGCGCCAGCAGCCAATATTCCGGGGAGCTGTTTTTT. The chain carries TRBV4-1 and TRBJ2-2; the D is unclear. V was trimmed by 2 bases and J by 6 bases, leaving 4 bases between them. Germline V gene data show CDR1 as MGHRA and CDR2 as YSYEKL. This CDR3 comprises 12 residues.

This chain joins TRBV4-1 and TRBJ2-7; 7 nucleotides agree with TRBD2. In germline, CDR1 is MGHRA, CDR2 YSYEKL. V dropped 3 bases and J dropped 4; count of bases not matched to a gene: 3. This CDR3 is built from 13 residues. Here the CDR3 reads CASSQRAGYEQYF. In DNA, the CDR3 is TGCGCCAGCAGCCAGAGAGCGGGGTACGAGCAGTACTTC.

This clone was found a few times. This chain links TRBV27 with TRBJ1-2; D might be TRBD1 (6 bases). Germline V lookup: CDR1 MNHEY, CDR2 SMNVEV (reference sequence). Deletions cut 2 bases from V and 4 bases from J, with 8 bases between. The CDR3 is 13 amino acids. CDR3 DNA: TGTGCCAGCAGTTTAGACAGGAGCTATGGCTACACCTTC. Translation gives CASSLDRSYGYTF.

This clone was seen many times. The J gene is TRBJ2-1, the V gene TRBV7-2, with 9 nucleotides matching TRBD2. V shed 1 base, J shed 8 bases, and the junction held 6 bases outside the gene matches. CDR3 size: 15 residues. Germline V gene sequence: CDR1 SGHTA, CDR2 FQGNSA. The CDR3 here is CASSLVAGEGYEQFF. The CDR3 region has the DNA TGTGCCAGCAGCTTAGTAGCGGGAGAGGGATATGAGCAGTTCTTC.

This CDR3 is CASRHGQAIGAEAFF. DNA for the CDR3: TGTGCCAGCAGGCACGGACAGGCGATCGGCGCTGAAGCTTTCTTT. This rearrangement joins TRBV6-1 to TRBJ1-1; 7 bases agree with TRBD1. From germline, CDR1 is MNHNS and CDR2 SASEGT. J lost 6 bases, V lost 6 bases, and 13 bases had no gene match. CDR3 size: 15 residues.

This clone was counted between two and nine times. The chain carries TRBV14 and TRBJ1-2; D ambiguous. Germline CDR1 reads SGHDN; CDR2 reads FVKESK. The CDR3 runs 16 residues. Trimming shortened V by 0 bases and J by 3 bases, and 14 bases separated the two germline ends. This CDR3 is CASSQDSRGFDYGYTF. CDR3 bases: TGTGCCAGCAGCCAAGATTCTCGGGGATTCGACTATGGCTACACCTTC.

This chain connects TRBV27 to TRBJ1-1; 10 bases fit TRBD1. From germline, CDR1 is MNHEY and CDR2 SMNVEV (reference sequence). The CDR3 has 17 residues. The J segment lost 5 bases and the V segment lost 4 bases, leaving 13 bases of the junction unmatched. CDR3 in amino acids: CASSSPGTGVRRTEAFF. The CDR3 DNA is TGTGCCAGCAGTTCCCCCGGGACAGGGGTGAGGAGGACTGAAGCTTTCTTT.

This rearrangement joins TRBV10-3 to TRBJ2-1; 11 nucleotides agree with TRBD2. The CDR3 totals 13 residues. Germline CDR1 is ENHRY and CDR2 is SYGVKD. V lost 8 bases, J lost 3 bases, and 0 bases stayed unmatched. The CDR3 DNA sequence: TGTGCCATCGGGACTAGCGGCTACAATGAGCAGTTCTTC. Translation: CAIGTSGYNEQFF.

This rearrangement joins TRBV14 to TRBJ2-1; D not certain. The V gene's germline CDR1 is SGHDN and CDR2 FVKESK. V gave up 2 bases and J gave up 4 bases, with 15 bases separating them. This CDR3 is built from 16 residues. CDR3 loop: CASSQPLMAAYNEQFF. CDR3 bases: TGTGCCAGCAGCCAACCCTTGATGGCGGCTTACAATGAGCAGTTCTTC.

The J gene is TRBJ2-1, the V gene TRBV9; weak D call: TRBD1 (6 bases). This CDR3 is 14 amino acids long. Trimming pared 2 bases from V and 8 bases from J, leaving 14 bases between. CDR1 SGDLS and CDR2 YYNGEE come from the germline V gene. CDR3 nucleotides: TGTGCCAGCAGCGTTTGGGCCAGGGGTGATGAGCAGTTCTTC. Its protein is CASSVWARGDEQFF.

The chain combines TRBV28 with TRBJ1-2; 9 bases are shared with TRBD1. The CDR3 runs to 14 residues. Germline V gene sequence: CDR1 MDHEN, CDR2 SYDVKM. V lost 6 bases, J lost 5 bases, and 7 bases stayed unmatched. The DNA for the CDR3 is TGTGCCAGCAGAAATTCCGGGACAGGGTATGGCTACACCTTC. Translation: CASRNSGTGYGYTF.

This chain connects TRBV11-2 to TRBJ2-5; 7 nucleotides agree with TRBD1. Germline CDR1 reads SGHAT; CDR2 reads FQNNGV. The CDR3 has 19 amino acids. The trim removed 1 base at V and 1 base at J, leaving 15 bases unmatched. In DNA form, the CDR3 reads TGTGCCAGCAGCTTAGTTTTCACGGGACAGAATATCGGCCAAGAGACCCAGTACTTC. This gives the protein CASSLVFTGQNIGQETQYF.